A selection of T cell receptor beta chains follows, all from one sample in a study of blood T cell repertoires in COVID-19. The data were produced by immunoSEQ multiplex PCR, yet TCRdb's version contains in-frame clones alone and is incomplete. The sample has roughly 200,000 clones, roughly 79% seen once. The sequenced sample was peripheral blood. The receptors derive from a woman aged 40 to 49 with COVID-19, enrolled during active disease. Both conserved end residues are part of each CDR3. A D gene is named only where the DNA matches it firmly. Clone size is stated in some rows and not others, as once, few, many or a class when expanded.

TRBJ2-5 | . | . | TRBV5-1 | CASSLTGGSEETQYF | TGCGCCAGCAGCTTGACAGGTGGATCGGAAGAGACCCAGTACTTC
TRBJ2-7 | once | TRBD2 | TRBV28 | CASSAGGGYEQYF | TGTGCCAGCAGTGCGGGAGGAGGTTACGAGCAGTACTTC
TRBJ1-2 | . | . | TRBV28 | CASSSFGEGQTGYTF | TGTGCCAGCAGCTCCTTCGGGGAGGGGCAGACTGGCTACACCTTC
TRBJ1-2 | . | . | TRBV7-2 | CASSLVQGDIYGYTF | TGTGCCAGCAGCTTAGTACAGGGTGACATCTATGGCTACACCTTC
TRBJ2-5 | . | TRBD2 | TRBV19 | CASSRSGGREETQYF | TGTGCCAGTAGTAGAAGCGGGGGGCGGGAAGAGACCCAGTACTTC
TRBJ2-5 | . | TRBD1 | TRBV15 | CATSSLQGYQETQYF | TGTGCCACCAGCAGCCTACAGGGGTACCAAGAGACCCAGTACTTC
TRBJ2-1 | . | TRBD2 | TRBV29-1 | CSVEDPGRGSYNEQFF | TGCAGCGTTGAAGACCCGGGGAGGGGATCCTACAATGAGCAGTTCTTC
TRBJ2-3 | . | . | TRBV15 | CATTTGLGEGDTQYF | TGTGCCACCACCACAGGGTTGGGGGAGGGAGATACGCAGTATTTT
TRBJ1-2 | . | . | TRBV28 | CASSYRAGYTF | TGTGCCAGCAGTTACAGGGCCGGCTACACCTTC
TRBJ2-7 | many | TRBD1 | TRBV11-2 | CASSREDRGYEQYF | TGTGCCAGCAGCCGGGAGGACAGGGGTTACGAGCAGTACTTC
TRBJ2-5 | once | . | TRBV20-1 | CSASLETQYF | TGCAGTGCTAGCCTCGAGACCCAGTACTTC
TRBJ2-6 | . | . | TRBV28 | CASSLVTGSSGANVLTF | TGTGCCAGCAGTTTGGTGACAGGAAGCTCTGGGGCCAACGTCCTGACTTTC
TRBJ1-1 | . | . | TRBV29-1 | CSVEVRGLNTEAFF | TGCAGCGTTGAGGTCAGGGGCTTGAACACTGAAGCTTTCTTT
TRBJ2-3 | . | . | TRBV15 | CATSRDPAGRYTQYF | TGTGCCACCAGCAGAGATCCTGCAGGGCGGTATACGCAGTATTTT
TRBJ1-2 | . | TRBD1 | TRBV27 | CASSFLSTGGYGYTF | TGTGCCAGCAGTTTCCTCTCCACAGGGGGGTATGGCTACACCTTC
TRBJ2-1 | . | TRBD2 | TRBV29-1 | CSVLAGVNNEQFF | TGCAGCGTCCTAGCGGGAGTCAATAATGAGCAGTTCTTC
TRBJ2-1 | . | TRBD2 | TRBV19 | CASSIRGTSYVSYNEQFF | TGTGCCAGTAGTATACGCGGGACTAGTTACGTGTCCTACAATGAGCAGTTCTTC
TRBJ2-1 | . | TRBD2 | TRBV9 | CASSVEAPSGDNEQFF | TGTGCCAGCAGCGTAGAGGCCCCTAGCGGGGACAATGAGCAGTTCTTC
TRBJ1-1 | . | . | TRBV2 | CASSVQRNTEAFF | TGTGCCAGCAGTGTACAGAGGAACACTGAAGCTTTCTTT
TRBJ2-7 | . | . | TRBV6-1 | CASSEGRGGYEQYF | TGTGCCAGCAGTGAGGGCAGGGGTGGGTACGAGCAGTACTTC
TRBJ2-2 | . | . | TRBV9 | CASSVDPSTGGELFF | TGTGCCAGCAGCGTAGACCCTAGCACGGGCGGGGAGCTGTTTTTT
TRBJ2-3 | once | TRBD2 | TRBV29-1 | CSGDRAGGDTQYF | TGCAGCGGCGATCGGGCGGGAGGGGATACGCAGTATTTT